The 25 T cell receptor beta chains presented below share a single source sample, sequenced in a study of cytomegalovirus exposure and HLA in healthy donors. This PCR relied on a set of 60 Vbeta primers and 13 Jbeta primers. This table comes from immunoSEQ multiplex PCR, and its TCRdb copy is limited to in-frame clones, with some not included. This sample carries around 70,000 clones, 55% to 65% of them seen once, and the ten largest clones take around 2.7%. Material: PBMCs. These receptors originate from a man aged 25-45 years in good health and CMV-seronegative.

This clone has a handful of counts. The rearrangement uses TRBV19 and TRBJ2-3; TRBD2 matches at 8 bases. In germline, CDR1 is LNHDA, CDR2 SQIVND (reference sequence). V shed 4 bases and J 2 bases; nucleotides not matched to a gene: 8. The CDR3 totals 16 residues. CDR3 nucleotide sequence: TGTGCCAGTAGTACTCGAGCGGGGGCCTCCACAGATACGCAGTATTTT. Amino acids: CASSTRAGASTDTQYF.

This clone was counted between two and nine times. The rearrangement joins TRBV9 to TRBJ2-2, with 7 bases identical to TRBD1. CDR3 size: 15 residues. Looked up from germline, CDR1 is SGDLS and CDR2 is YYNGEE. With 3 bases clipped from V and 6 bases from J, the junction kept 8 bases outside the gene matches. CDR3: CASSGLQGQAGELFF. CDR3 coding DNA: TGTGCCAGCAGCGGACTACAGGGGCAAGCCGGGGAGCTGTTTTTT.

The chain links TRBV15 to TRBJ1-5; 7 nucleotides agree with TRBD1. CDR1 is LNHNV, CDR2 YYDKDF, per germline (reference sequence). Losses at the gene ends were 3 bases for V and 5 bases for J; bases not matched to a gene: 7. CDR3 length: 15 residues. The CDR3 coding sequence is TGTGCCACCAGCAGTACAGGGGATTCAGATCAGCCCCAGCATTTT. Encoded protein: CATSSTGDSDQPQHF.

The genes are TRBV7-9 and TRBJ2-1; 8 bases map to TRBD2. From germline, CDR1 is SEHNR and CDR2 FQNEAQ (reference sequence). This CDR3 comprises 15 residues. V shed 0 bases and J 2 bases; nucleotides not matched to a gene: 0. The CDR3 protein is CASSLASGTYNEQFF. As DNA, the CDR3 is TGTGCCAGCAGCTTAGCTAGCGGGACCTACAATGAGCAGTTCTTC.

The chain uses TRBV29-1 and TRBJ1-2; 7 bases fit TRBD1. This CDR3 region has 13 residues. The germline CDR1 and CDR2 sequences are SQVTM and ANQGSEA. V was clipped by 7 bases and J by 0 bases; unmatched bases: 5. In DNA, the CDR3 is TGCAGCGGGAGACAGGGATCTAACTATGGCTACACCTTC. Translating gives CSGRQGSNYGYTF.

V is TRBV5-1 and J is TRBJ1-2; 9 bases map to TRBD1. The J segment lost 7 bases and the V segment lost 5 bases, leaving 9 bases of the junction unmatched. The CDR3 consists of 14 residues. Germline V gene data show CDR1 as SGHRS and CDR2 as YFSETQ. The CDR3 reads CASSWGSDRGGYTF. The CDR3 DNA reads as TGCGCCAGCAGTTGGGGTTCGGACAGGGGTGGCTACACCTTC.

This chain links TRBV10-3 with TRBJ2-1; TRBD1 matches 12 bases. This CDR3 contains 14 residues. Per germline, CDR1 ENHRY and CDR2 SYGVKD. J was trimmed by 9 bases and V by 2 bases; bases with no gene match: 2. The CDR3 sequence is CAISEEGQGAEQFF. The CDR3, as DNA: TGTGCCATCAGTGAGGAGGGACAGGGGGCTGAGCAGTTCTTC.

V gene TRBV29-1 combines with J gene TRBJ1-2; weak D call: TRBD1 (5 bases). The V gene's germline CDR1 is SQVTM and CDR2 ANQGSEA. This CDR3 contains 14 residues. V was pared by 3 bases and J by 6 bases, with 17 bases between. The CDR3: CSVEWRGSPDGYTF. The CDR3 coding sequence is TGCAGCGTTGAGTGGCGGGGCTCTCCAGATGGCTACACCTTC.

This rearrangement joins TRBV25-1 to TRBJ2-7, with 9 bases that match TRBD2. Germline values: CDR1 MGHDK, CDR2 SYGVNS. With V trimmed by 6 bases and J by 4 bases, 7 bases remained unmatched. The CDR3 runs to 14 residues. The CDR3 DNA reads as TGTGCCAGCAGAGGACCTAGCGGGGCATACGAGCAGTACTTC. Amino acids: CASRGPSGAYEQYF.

This clone has more than one count but fewer than ten. V gene TRBV7-8 combines with J gene TRBJ2-7; 8 bases match TRBD1. V shed 3 bases, J shed 3 bases, and the junction held 4 bases outside the gene matches. The CDR3 runs to 14 residues. Germline V gives CDR1 SGHVS, CDR2 FQNEAQ. CDR3 sequence reads: CASSLTGDSYEQYF. CDR3 in DNA: TGTGCCAGCAGCTTGACAGGGGACAGCTACGAGCAGTACTTC.

The chain links TRBV5-1 to TRBJ2-7; possible D gene TRBD1, 5 bases. Looked up from germline, CDR1 is SGHRS and CDR2 is YFSETQ. CDR3 size: 16 residues. Deletions cut 0 bases from V and 0 bases from J, with 13 bases between. The CDR3 is CASSLADSVLSYEQYF. CDR3 DNA: TGCGCCAGCAGCTTGGCAGACAGCGTCCTCTCCTACGAGCAGTACTTC.

The chain uses TRBV15 and TRBJ2-7, with TRBD1 matching over 7 bases. The V and J ends lost 5 bases and 6 bases, in that order; junction bases with no gene match: 16. Germline-derived CDR1 and CDR2 are LNHNV and YYDKDF (reference sequence). CDR3 length: 16 amino acids. CDR3 bases: TGTGCCACCAGCGGGAACAGGGGACCTTTTCTTAGCGAGCAGTACTTC. Amino acid sequence: CATSGNRGPFLSEQYF. The complete variable domain, with remaining parts taken from reference TRBV15 and TRBJ2-7, reads DAMVIQNPRYQVTQFGKPVTLSCSQTLNHNVMYWYQQKSSQAPKLLFHYYDKDFNNEADTPDNFQSRRPNTSFCFLDIRSPGLGDTAMYLCATSGNRGPFLSEQYFGPGTRLTVT.

The chain has TRBV6-5 and TRBJ2-4; the match to TRBD1 covers 7 bases. CDR1 MNHEY and CDR2 SVGAGI come from the germline V gene. The CDR3 sequence is 16 residues long. Unmatched junction bases numbered 3, after V lost 0 bases and J lost 1 base. The CDR3 bases are TGTGCCAGCAGTTACTCGACAGGGTTGGCCAAAAACATTCAGTACTTC. This codes for CASSYSTGLAKNIQYF.

The chain is built from TRBV2 and TRBJ2-7; 10 nucleotides align to TRBD1. The CDR3 spans 15 residues. Per germline, CDR1 SNHLY and CDR2 FYNNEI. J was trimmed by 3 bases and V by 6 bases; bases with no gene match: 8. Here the CDR3 DNA reads TGTGCCAGCAGGGCGGAGACAGGGGGCTACTACGAGCAGTACTTC. Its protein is CASRAETGGYYEQYF.

The chain has TRBV27 and TRBJ2-2; 8 bases are shared with TRBD1. Unmatched junction bases numbered 10, after V lost 10 bases and J lost 6 bases. Germline values: CDR1 MNHEY, CDR2 SMNVEV (reference sequence). The CDR3 is 14 amino acids. The CDR3: CATRQGRRAGELFF. The CDR3 DNA reads as TGTGCCACCCGACAGGGGAGGAGGGCCGGGGAGCTGTTTTTT.

This clone was seen more than once but under ten times. The V and J genes are TRBV7-2 and TRBJ2-7; 8 bases align to TRBD2. The CDR3 covers 13 residues. V lost 7 bases and J lost 2; bases outside the gene matches: 4. Germline CDR1 and CDR2: SGHTA and FQGNSA. The CDR3 DNA reads as TGTGCCAGCAACAACGGGGGGGCCTACGAGCAGTACTTC. It is translated as CASNNGGAYEQYF.

In this sample, this clone turned up a few times. The CDR3 bases are TGTGCCAGCAGCTTGGACAGTACTACCACAGATACGCAGTATTTT. Translating it yields CASSLDSTTTDTQYF. This chain connects TRBV13 to TRBJ2-3; the D gene is possibly TRBD1 (6 bases). The CDR3 has 15 residues. V lost 3 bases and J 2 bases, leaving 12 bases between the germline ends. The germline gives CDR1 PRHDT, CDR2 FYEKMQ (reference sequence).

The J gene is TRBJ1-2, the V gene TRBV4-1; 7 nucleotides agree with TRBD1. The ends lost 2 bases at V and 8 bases at J; junction bases unmatched: 11. The CDR3 loop spans 15 amino acids. Germline-derived CDR1 and CDR2 are MGHRA and YSYEKL. The DNA of the CDR3 is TGCGCCAGCAGCCAACTCACAGGGGCCGTCTGGGGCTACACCTTC. Encoded protein: CASSQLTGAVWGYTF.

The chain has TRBV7-9 and TRBJ1-1; 9 bases map to TRBD1. Trimming took 7 bases from V and 2 from J; bases not matched to a gene: 11. Germline lookup yields CDR1 SEHNR and CDR2 FQNEAQ (reference sequence). The CDR3 has 16 residues. CDR3 DNA: TGTGCCAGCATCCCGAAACAGGGGGCATTAAACACTGAAGCTTTCTTT. Translated, it gives CASIPKQGALNTEAFF.

The table lists this clone with a few counts. The rearrangement links TRBV6-4 to TRBJ2-5; D possibly corresponds to TRBD2 (5 bases). CDR3 length: 15 amino acids. V was trimmed by 7 bases and J by 0 bases, leaving 15 bases between them. Germline-derived CDR1 and CDR2 are MRHNA and SNTAGT. In DNA, the CDR3 is TGTGCCAGCACCCCACTCGGGGTGAACCAAGAGACCCAGTACTTC. Protein: CASTPLGVNQETQYF.

This clone occurred a few times. This same CDR3 is encoded by further DNA sequences in the sample. The chain's CDR3 is CASSLSNQPQHF. CDR3 in DNA: TGTGCCAGCAGCTTATCGAATCAGCCCCAGCATTTT. The V gene is TRBV5-8, the J gene TRBJ1-5; D gene unclear. V shed 2 bases and J shed 4 bases, with 4 bases lying between them. This CDR3 spans 12 amino acids. The V gene's germline CDR1 is SGHTS and CDR2 YDEGEE.

V is TRBV6-1 and J is TRBJ1-2; the match to TRBD1 covers 10 bases. V lost 4 bases, J lost 4 bases, and 18 bases stayed unmatched. The CDR3 length is 19 residues. The germline V gene encodes CDR1 MNHNS and CDR2 SASEGT. The DNA of the CDR3 is TGTGCCAGCAGTGGCGCTGCGGTTGGGACAGGGGCTACAGGCTATGGCTACACCTTC. Its translation: CASSGAAVGTGATGYGYTF.

V is TRBV29-1 and J is TRBJ2-7, with 12 bases identical to TRBD2. The trim removed 8 bases at V and 6 bases at J, leaving 8 bases unmatched. Germline V gene lookup returns CDR1 SQVTM and CDR2 ANQGSEA. The CDR3 is 13 residues long. CDR3 sequence: CSILAGGIGEQYF. CDR3 DNA sequence: TGCAGCATACTAGCGGGGGGAATTGGCGAGCAGTACTTC.

J is TRBJ2-7 and V is TRBV19; D call uncertain. The CDR3 extends over 12 amino acids. V lost 4 bases to trimming and J lost 5 bases, with 9 bases between them. Germline V lookup: CDR1 LNHDA, CDR2 SQIVND (reference sequence). The CDR3 sequence is CASSTDGDEQYF. CDR3 sequence (DNA): TGTGCCAGTAGTACCGACGGAGACGAGCAGTACTTC. Full variable domain (remainder filled in from reference TRBV19 and TRBJ2-7): DGGITQSPKYLFRKEGQNVTLSCEQNLNHDAMYWYRQDPGQGLRLIYYSQIVNDFQKGDIAEGYSVSREKKESFPLTVTSAQKNPTAFYLCASSTDGDEQYFGPGTRLTVT.

This clone has a handful of counts. The chain is built from TRBV5-8 and TRBJ1-1; D possibly corresponds to TRBD1 (6 bases). The CDR3 totals 15 residues. V gave up 1 base and J gave up 3 bases, with 13 bases separating them. Germline lookup yields CDR1 SGHTS and CDR2 YDEGEE. The CDR3 DNA reads as TGTGCCAGCAGCTTGTCGCCAGGGGCTCACACTGAAGCTTTCTTT. Its translation is CASSLSPGAHTEAFF.